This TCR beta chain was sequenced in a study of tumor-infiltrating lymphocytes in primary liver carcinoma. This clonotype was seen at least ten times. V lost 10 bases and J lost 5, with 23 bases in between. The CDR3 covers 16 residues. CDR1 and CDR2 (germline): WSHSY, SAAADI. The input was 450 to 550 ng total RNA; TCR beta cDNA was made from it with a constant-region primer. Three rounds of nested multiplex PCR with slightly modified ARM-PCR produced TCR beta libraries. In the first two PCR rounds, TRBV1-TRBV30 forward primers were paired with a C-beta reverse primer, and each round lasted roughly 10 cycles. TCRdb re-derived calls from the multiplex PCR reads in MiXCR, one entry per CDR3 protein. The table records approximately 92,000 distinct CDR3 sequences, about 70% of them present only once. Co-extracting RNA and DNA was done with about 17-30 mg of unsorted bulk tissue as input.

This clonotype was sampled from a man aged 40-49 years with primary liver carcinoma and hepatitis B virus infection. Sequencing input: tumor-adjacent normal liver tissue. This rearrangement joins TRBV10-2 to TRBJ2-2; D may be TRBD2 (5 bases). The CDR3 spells CAISPRTGRNTGELFF. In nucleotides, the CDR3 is TGCGCCATCTCGCCCCGGACGGGAAGGAATACCGGGGAGCTGTTTTTT.